This T cell receptor (beta chain) originates from a study of graft-versus-host responses after intestinal transplantation. Profiling relied on immunoSEQ multiplex PCR, and the TCRdb table lists in-frame clones only, not all of them. The data show 90,000 to 120,000 clones, approximately 90% seen once. Germline values: CDR1 MNHEY, CDR2 SVGAGI. The CDR3 sequence is 13 residues long. V was clipped by 6 bases and J by 1 base, with 6 bases between them. About this clone: Its antigen is undetermined.

V is TRBV6-5 and J is TRBJ1-4; the D is unclear. The sequence was collected from a human donor who was the organ donor for an intestinal transplant. Sample: unstimulated CD4+ T cells sorted from spleen or lymph node cells, taken before transplant. The CDR3 loop reads CASSQLTNEKLFF. For the CDR3, the DNA is TGTGCCAGCAGCCAACTAACTAATGAAAAACTGTTTTTT.